This T cell receptor (beta chain) was sequenced in a study of blood T cell repertoires in COVID-19. Study overall: From T cells, B-cell-depleted T cells, or PBMCs came the material, which was cDNA or gDNA.

The CDR3 sequence is 11 residues long. Germline CDR1 and CDR2: MNHNY and SVGAGI (reference sequence). The V end lost 6 bases, the J end lost 6 bases, and 7 bases lay between the germline ends. Original handling: It was from reference gene primer amplification that nucleated cell counts were estimated. TCRdb's table, derived via immunoSEQ multiplex PCR, lists solely in-frame clones and lacks some. The DNA gave D and trimming, while V, J and clone size come from that table. The sample includes under 200,000 clones, less than 85% seen only once; the top ten take approximately 4.7%. The V and J genes are TRBV6-6 and TRBJ2-3; D remains unclear. The origin of this receptor is a woman aged 55 to 70 with acute COVID-19. Sequencing input: PBMCs or T cells enriched from blood (not recorded which). CDR3 sequence (DNA): TGTGCCAGCAGCCCCGGTGATACGCAGTATTTT. It is translated as CASSPGDTQYF.